This T cell receptor beta chain was sequenced for a study of cytomegalovirus exposure and HLA in healthy donors. With regard to this clone: This sample includes further DNA sequences coding for the same CDR3.

Primers included in the PCR were 60 Vbeta and 13 Jbeta primers. Measured with immunoSEQ multiplex PCR; TCRdb has only the in-frame clones, and not every one. The sample table sets out around 65,000 clones. This CDR3 is 15 amino acids long. Per germline, CDR1 SNHLY and CDR2 FYNNEI. The V and J ends lost 2 bases and 2 bases, in that order; junction bases with no gene match: 5. The rearrangement links TRBV2 to TRBJ1-1; 7 bases agree with TRBD1. Sequenced input: PBMCs. This sequence originates from a boy between 10 and 17 years old in good health and CMV-seronegative. The CDR3: CASSETGQANTEAFF. As DNA, the CDR3 is TGTGCCAGCAGTGAAACTGGACAGGCCAACACTGAAGCTTTCTTT.